The rows below give T cell receptor beta chains drawn from one sample of a study of T cells in Graves' hyperthyroidism and ophthalmopathy. TCRdb called the multiplex PCR reads again in MiXCR, with one record for every CDR3 protein. The table shows hundreds of thousands of distinct CDR3 sequences, with approximately 14% occurring only once. Sequenced sample: blood. The receptors were gathered from a young man with Graves' ophthalmopathy. CDR3s include the opening cysteine and the closing phenylalanine or tryptophan. A D gene is named only where the DNA matches it firmly. Only part of the rows carry a size: once, few, many, or a class if the clone is expanded.

clone_size	j_call	v_call	d_call	cdr3_nt	cdr3_aa
many	TRBJ1-5	TRBV12-3/TRBV12-4	-	TGTGCCAGCAGTCCAAGGGGTTTCAATCAGCCCCAGCATTTT	CASSPRGFNQPQHF
many	TRBJ1-3	TRBV11-3	-	TGTGCCAGCAGCTTAGTACCCAGCTCTGGAAACACCATATATTTT	CASSLVPSSGNTIYF
few	TRBJ1-5	TRBV6-1	-	TGTGCCAGCAGTCTTGCTTCGGGCTTTAGCAATCAGCCCCAGCATTTT	CASSLASGFSNQPQHF
few	TRBJ1-5	TRBV27	-	TGTGCCAGCAGTTTGGGTCTGATGGGTCAGCCCCAGCATTTT	CASSLGLMGQPQHF
many	TRBJ2-5	TRBV30	-	TGTGCCTGGAATTCTGGGTTTAGTCAAGAGACCCAGTACTTC	CAWNSGFSQETQYF
-	TRBJ2-6	TRBV10-1	-	TGCGCCAGCAGCGGGGGCAGCGCTGGGGCCAACGTCCTGACTTTC	CASSGGSAGANVLTF
many	TRBJ1-2	TRBV5-8	-	TGTGCCAGCAGGTCCGTGGGGGCGCGGGGCTACACCTTC	CASRSVGARGYTF
-	TRBJ2-3	TRBV10-3	TRBD2	TGTGCCATCAGTCAGAAAGCGGGGACCGTTATAGATACGCAGTATTTT	CAISQKAGTVIDTQYF
many	TRBJ1-2	TRBV6-1	-	TGTGCCAGCAGTGAATACGGCGGGGTAAATGGCTACACCTTC	CASSEYGGVNGYTF
-	TRBJ2-1	TRBV5-1	TRBD1	TGCGCCAGCAGACGGGACAGGGAGTACAATGAGCAGTTCTTC	CASRRDREYNEQFF
many	TRBJ2-7	TRBV7-9	TRBD1	TGTGCCAGCAGCCCGCAGCTTGGGGACAGGGATGAGCAGTACTTC	CASSPQLGDRDEQYF
-	TRBJ1-1	TRBV25-1	-	TGTGCCAGCAGTCTCAGGTGGAACACTGAAGCTTTCTTT	CASSLRWNTEAFF
-	TRBJ1-3	TRBV5-6	-	TGTGCCAGCAGCATAGGACGGACAACTGGAAACACCATATATTTT	CASSIGRTTGNTIYF
many	TRBJ2-3	TRBV3-1	TRBD2	TGTGCCAGCAGCCAATATGGTAGCGGGGGGGCTGATACGCAGTATTTT	CASSQYGSGGADTQYF
many	TRBJ2-7	TRBV10-1	-	TGCGCCAGCAGTACAGGAGGTGGAAACTCCGAGCAGTACTTC	CASSTGGGNSEQYF
many	TRBJ1-2	TRBV7-9	-	TGTGCCAGCAGCTCGGGGAGGGATCGGGACTATGGCTACACCTTC	CASSSGRDRDYGYTF
few	TRBJ2-7	TRBV29-1	TRBD2	TGCAGCGTCGGATCTAGCGGGGGCTCCTACGAGCAGTACTTC	CSVGSSGGSYEQYF
few	TRBJ1-3	TRBV5-1	TRBD1	TGCGCCAGCAGCTTGGGCCTTTTACAGGGGGCTGGAAACACCATATATTTT	CASSLGLLQGAGNTIYF
many	TRBJ2-2	TRBV11-2	TRBD2	TGTGCCAGCAGCTTAGTAGGGGCGGGAGCAATCCCTACGAACACCGGGGAGCTGTTTTTT	CASSLVGAGAIPTNTGELFF
-	TRBJ2-2	TRBV12-3/TRBV12-4	-	TGTGCCAGCAGTTTCGCTGGCCGGGGCAGGGCCACCGGGGAGCTGTTTTTT	CASSFAGRGRATGELFF
many	TRBJ2-3	TRBV2	-	TGTGCCAGCAGGGCGGGGCGGACAACTAGCACAGATACGCAGTATTTT	CASRAGRTTSTDTQYF
many	TRBJ2-5	TRBV7-9	TRBD2	TGTGCCAGCAGCCCACCCGGGACTAGTTATCCTGAGACCCAGTACTTC	CASSPPGTSYPETQYF
few	TRBJ2-3	TRBV29-1	-	TGCAGCGTTGATTTTTCCGGGAGTGGAGATACGCAGTATTTT	CSVDFSGSGDTQYF
-	TRBJ2-1	TRBV12-3/TRBV12-4	TRBD2	TGTGCCAGCAGACCAAGCGGGGGCCTAAACAATGAGCAGTTCTTC	CASRPSGGLNNEQFF
few	TRBJ2-5	TRBV19	TRBD2	TGTGCCAGTAGGGTCAGGGAGGGCCAAGAGACCCAGTACTTC	CASRVREGQETQYF
many	TRBJ1-2	TRBV20-1	TRBD1	TGCAGTGTCCCGGACAGGGTCCATGGCTACACCTTC	CSVPDRVHGYTF
many	TRBJ1-1	TRBV3-1	-	TGTGCCAGCAGCCAGGCGAGGGGGGAAGCTTTCTTT	CASSQARGEAFF
few	TRBJ2-1	TRBV7-9	-	TGTGCCAGCAGCCCCGGGCCTGACGCCTACAATGAGCAGTTCTTC	CASSPGPDAYNEQFF
many	TRBJ1-1	TRBV5-1	TRBD1	TGCGCCAGCACCCTAACAGGGGTGGGATTTGGAGTGGCTGAAGCTTTCTTT	CASTLTGVGFGVAEAFF